This TCR beta chain came from a study of blood T cell repertoires in COVID-19. Across the whole study: Material from acute and convalescent COVID-19 was sourced from the United States, Italy and Spain. T cells, B-cell-depleted T cells, or PBMCs supplied cDNA or gDNA.

This clone was recorded a few times. Using immunoSEQ multiplex PCR, the repertoire was profiled, and TCRdb retains in-frame clones only, with some absent. This sample has approximately 120,000 clones, with 75% to 90% found just once. With 4 bases removed from V and 7 bases from J, the gap between germline ends came to 20 bases. Germline values: CDR1 LNHNV, CDR2 YYDKDF (reference sequence). The CDR3 contains 15 residues. This chain links TRBV15 with TRBJ2-7, with a weak D call TRBD2 (5 bases). Sequencing was performed on peripheral blood. The source is a woman aged 45-60 years with acute or convalescent COVID-19. The CDR3 here is CATSTPTTGLGEQYF. The CDR3 nucleotides are TGTGCCACCAGCACCCCGACTACCGGTCTGGGGGAGCAGTACTTC.